This TCR beta chain was captured by sequencing in a study of technical replicates of blood from a handful of donors (dated by TCRdb to 2015 to 2018). To prepare the library, the immunoSEQ multiplex PCR assay was applied. The immuneACCESS repertoire file appears here via TCRdb, limited to in-frame rearrangements. These files lack a portion of the clones; in checked studies, under half of the deficit traces to unresolved V genes, and the cause of the others is not known. For this sample the table gives roughly 85,000 clones, of which about 94% were detected only once. The ten largest make up 0.2% to 0.3% of the sample. A note on this clone: Its antigen specificity is not known. Per-base quality was not reported, and no clone a single base away is much larger than it.

Reading from cysteine to phenylalanine, the CDR3 counts 13 amino acids. Only the CDR3 region is kept as DNA, spanning 39 bases read in frame from base 1. CDR1 and CDR2 are read off the germline V gene as MNHNS and SASEGT. V is clipped by 6 bases and J by 0 bases, and the sequence between their germline boundaries is 7 bases long. The chain uses TRBV6-1 and TRBJ2-3, with the D segment identity uncertain. The clonotype originates from a human donor in good health. The sequencing input was T cells isolated from PBMCs. Read as DNA, the sequence is TGTGCCAGCAGGGTCGGTAGCACAGATACGCAGTATTTT. This codes for CASRVGSTDTQYF.